The text below deals with one T cell receptor (beta chain). This clonotype was detected ten times or more. Its antigen specificity is not known. It has no much larger one-base neighbor in the sample; base qualities were not kept. The sample comes from a study of Graves' ophthalmopathy and Graves' hyperthyroidism (dated by TCRdb to 2016 to 2019). With respect to the entire study: Peripheral blood was collected at initial diagnosis, prior to any treatment. The study used TCR beta repertoire signatures to distinguish Graves' ophthalmopathy from Graves' hyperthyroidism and to predict progression to ophthalmopathy. In total, approximately 140 blood samples were TCR-sequenced: 43 ophthalmopathy, some 75 hyperthyroidism and about 17 hyperthyroidism-to-ophthalmopathy patients. To explore V-J signatures distinguishing ophthalmopathy from hyperthyroidism, a discovery set of about a hundred patients (fewer than 45 ophthalmopathy, 57 stable hyperthyroidism) was enrolled. The independent validation cohort included 18 to 20 hyperthyroidism patients plus 17 patients who later progressed from hyperthyroidism to ophthalmopathy. T-cell repertoires of thyroid tissue and blood were compared in 5 or 6 hyperthyroidism patients. Following sample collection, hyperthyroidism patients were given methimazole at a starting dose of 30 mg daily, and ophthalmopathy patients were given high-dose intravenous methylprednisolone. The 100 or so discovery patients were randomly divided into training and test sets at a 7:3 ratio.

For repertoire sequencing, the TCR beta CDR3 regions were amplified from RNA transcripts. The first round of RT-PCR was done with HTBI primers and the Qiagen OneStep RT-PCR kit, and was followed by a second round of multiplex PCR, then size selection and purification. The libraries underwent paired-end sequencing with 100 bp reads on an Illumina HiSeq2000. Processing in the source paper ran as follows. SOAPnuke was used for read processing, and reads with adapters, uncalled bases, a mean Phred below 15, or no exact constant-primer or identifier match were discarded. High-quality paired reads were merged with COPE v1.2.5. Unique nucleotide sequences were defined as clonotypes and aligned to IMGT TRB V, D and J references using MiTCR v1.1. The analysis was limited to V-J combinations with a frequency above 0.0001, which together covered 98% to 99.2% of repertoires. A TCR clonal expansion and chaos score per V-J combination was defined as the ratio of F50 clonal expansion to chaos observed in the TCRdist matrix. Welch's t-statistics and random forest were used to reduce the features to around 13 V-J combinations, which were then used as input to a naive Bayes classifier. The similarity between thyroid and blood repertoires was quantified using the Morisita-Horn index. The public reads were reprocessed in TCRdb via fastp at Q25 and MiXCR, keeping in-frame beta chains. Every entry covers one CDR3 protein and lists the most common genes and DNA from its rows. TCRdb, rather than the study authors, made the V and J calls. The sample profile shows around 400,000 distinct CDR3 sequences; around 21% of them were found once. The ten most abundant clones make up roughly 3.2% of the sample.

V is cut by 5 bases and J by 10 bases, and the space between the germline ends is 14 bases. As encoded in the germline V gene (reference sequence), CDR1 is MNHEY while CDR2 is SMNVEV. The CDR3 has 12 amino acids, counting the end cysteine and phenylalanine. The read is trimmed to its CDR3 DNA, 36 bases read in frame from base 1. Hyperthyroidism was considered stable if no progression to ophthalmopathy occurred within 18 months of follow-up. Hyperthyroidism patients were newly diagnosed, with disease duration under 2 months, and aged 18 to 65 years. Anyone with other autoimmune diseases, uncontrolled infections, pregnancy or lactation was excluded from the study. Clinical symptoms, serum thyroxine, TRAb, thyroid ultrasound and orbital computed tomography were used for diagnosis. PBMCs were isolated from about 9.2 ml of fresh peripheral blood by Ficoll-Paque density gradient centrifugation. Total RNA was extracted with Trizol reagent and quality-checked on an Agilent 2100 Bioanalyzer.

On the study overall, not on this receptor specifically: Most expanded thyroid clonotypes with a frequency above 0.001 also appeared in blood, which suggests that blood repertoires may reflect the immune response in the thyroid. No statistical method was used to predetermine the sample size, and group allocation was not hidden from the investigators. The 13-signature model separated ophthalmopathy from stable hyperthyroidism with roughly 90% sensitivity and 81.08% specificity in cross-validation, and 80%/75% in the test set. In validation, the model predicted ophthalmopathy progression with 55% to 71% sensitivity and roughly 72% specificity; around twelve predicted patients were CT-confirmed with GO in a median of approximately 6.5 months.

Sequenced material: peripheral blood. The clonotype originates from a woman in her late teens or twenties with stable Graves' hyperthyroidism. Donor details come from another sample of the same person, matched by shared clones. The sequence joins TRBV27 to TRBJ1-1; possibly the D gene is TRBD1, per 6 matching bases. The CDR3: CASSPRGGAAFF. In nucleotides, the sequence is TGTGCCAGCAGTCCCCGGGGGGGGGCAGCTTTCTTT.